These 5 T cell receptor beta chains share one sample of origin, sequenced in a study of metastatic and nonmetastatic thyroid tumors. Prior to thyroid surgery, none of the patients had received any treatment. From the PCR reads, TCRdb re-called clones with MiXCR. Counted here are under 50,000 clones, more than 25% occurring once; the ten biggest clones make up roughly a tenth. The sample taken for sequencing was blood. The receptors were sampled from a male donor with papillary thyroid cancer or a benign thyroid nodule (not recorded which). Some clones in this sample may be carry-over from other donors' samples.

In its sample, this clone was seen a few times. The chain couples TRBV28 to TRBJ2-7; D ambiguous. Trimming took 3 bases from V and 2 from J, leaving 5 bases between them. Germline values: CDR1 MDHEN, CDR2 SYDVKM. The CDR3 has 12 residues. CDR3 DNA sequence: TGTGCCAGCAGTTTTTCGACCTACGAGCAGTACTTC. It encodes CASSFSTYEQYF.

This clone was picked up a small number of times. V gene TRBV7-6 combines with J gene TRBJ2-7, with 7 positions matching TRBD1. Trimming took 5 bases from V and 7 from J; bases not matched to a gene: 8. Germline V gene data show CDR1 as SGHVS and CDR2 as FNYEAQ. The CDR3 runs to 13 residues. CDR3 protein: CASSPRQGREQYF. In DNA form, the CDR3 reads TGTGCCAGCAGCCCCAGACAGGGTCGAGAGCAGTACTTC.

The chain couples TRBV6-1 to TRBJ2-7; no reliable D call. The V end lost 10 bases, the J end lost 3 bases, and 16 bases lay between the germline ends. Looked up from germline, CDR1 is MNHNS and CDR2 is SASEGT. The CDR3 is made up of 13 amino acids. The CDR3 coding sequence is TGTGCCATCCTCCGCTTGGGTGGCTACGAGCAGTACTTC. Amino acids: CAILRLGGYEQYF.

The CDR3 reads CASSLLLIGVNTGELFF. The CDR3 DNA is TGTGCCAGCAGTCTCCTTCTCATCGGGGTGAACACCGGGGAGCTGTTTTTT. This sequence joins TRBV27 and TRBJ2-2; the D gene is possibly TRBD2 (5 bases). The CDR3 runs 17 residues. Germline CDR1 is MNHEY and CDR2 is SMNVEV (reference sequence). Trimming pared 5 bases from V and 1 base from J, leaving 17 bases between.

This clone occurred a few times. V gene TRBV6-1 combines with J gene TRBJ2-1; 15 positions agree with TRBD2. Germline lookup yields CDR1 MNHNS and CDR2 SASEGT. This CDR3 comprises 14 residues. V lost 8 bases and J lost 8; bases outside the gene matches: 4. CDR3 coding DNA: TGTGCCAGCCAACGGACTAGCGGGAGGGATGAGCAGTTCTTC. It translates to CASQRTSGRDEQFF.